This T cell receptor beta chain was retrieved from a study of blood T cell repertoires in COVID-19. As for the study in general: Acute and convalescent COVID-19 specimens originated in the United States, Italy and Spain. The analysed material was cDNA or gDNA that came from T cells, B-cell-depleted T cells, or PBMCs.

The CDR3 is made up of 15 amino acids. Germline V gene data show CDR1 as ENHRY and CDR2 as SYGVKD. The trim removed 7 bases at V and 1 base at J, leaving 6 bases unmatched. The authors' processing: From reference gene primer amplification, estimates of nucleated cell counts were derived. This table comes from immunoSEQ multiplex PCR, and its TCRdb copy is limited to in-frame clones, with some not included. V, J and clone size derive from that table, while D and trimming were established from the DNA sequence. The table includes under 250,000 clones, about 80% detected once. The sequence was obtained from a woman aged 25 to 39 who had recovered from COVID-19. Sequences were obtained from peripheral blood. The chain links TRBV10-3 to TRBJ2-2; 7 positions match TRBD1. CDR3 residues: CAITGDRQNTGELFF. CDR3 in DNA: TGTGCCATCACTGGGGACAGACAGAACACCGGGGAGCTGTTTTTT.